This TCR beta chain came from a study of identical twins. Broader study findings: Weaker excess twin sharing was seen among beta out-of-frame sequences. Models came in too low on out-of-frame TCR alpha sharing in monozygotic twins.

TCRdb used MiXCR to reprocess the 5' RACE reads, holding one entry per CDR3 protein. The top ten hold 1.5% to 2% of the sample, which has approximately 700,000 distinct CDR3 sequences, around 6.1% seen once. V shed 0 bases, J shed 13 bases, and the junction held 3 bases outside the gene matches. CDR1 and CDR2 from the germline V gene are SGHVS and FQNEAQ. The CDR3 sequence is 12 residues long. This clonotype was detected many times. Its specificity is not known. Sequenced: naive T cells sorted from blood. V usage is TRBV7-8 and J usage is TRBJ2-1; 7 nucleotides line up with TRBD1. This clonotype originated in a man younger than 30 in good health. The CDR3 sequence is CASSLAGDSQFF. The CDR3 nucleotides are TGTGCCAGCAGCTTAGCAGGGGACAGTCAGTTCTTC.